The 3 T cell receptor beta chains in this list originate from one sample, sequenced in a study of T cell repertoires in cytomegalovirus infection. Each CDR3 protein is one row after TCRdb ran MiXCR on the reads. In the table there are 640,000 or so distinct CDR3 sequences, roughly 33% of which are singletons. No antigen has been assigned to these receptors. Sequenced here: cultured PBMCs, sampled from culture after CMV antigen stimulation. The source of these receptors is a human donor in good health (CMV status not recorded). Some clones in this sample may be carry-over from other donors' samples.

This clonotype was counted ten times or more. V is TRBV7-9 and J is TRBJ1-1; D is unclear. Germline V CDR1 and CDR2: SEHNR, FQNEAQ (reference sequence). Trimming removed 1 base from V and 8 bases from J, with 14 bases in between. This CDR3 spans 14 amino acids. In DNA form, the CDR3 reads TGTGCCAGCAGCTTAGAAGGAGTGCCCGAAGAAGCTTTCTTT. Its protein is CASSLEGVPEEAFF.

This clonotype was seen a handful of times. This chain links TRBV20-1 with TRBJ1-4, with D hard to call. Trimming stripped 6 bases from V and 8 bases from J, with 19 bases between. Germline V gives CDR1 DFQATT, CDR2 SNEGSKA (reference sequence). The CDR3 has 14 residues. The CDR3 DNA reads as TGCAGTGCCTCCCATGGGGTGCTGGGGGAAAAACTGTTTTTT. Translating gives CSASHGVLGEKLFF.

This clonotype was observed a few times. The chain couples TRBV12-3 or TRBV12-4 to TRBJ2-7, with D unclear. Trimming took off 4 bases at V and 5 bases at J, with 15 bases between the two ends. The CDR3 totals 14 residues. CDR3 bases: TGTGCCAGCAGTTCCGGGCCAGGTACCCACGAGCAGTACTTC. Encoded protein: CASSSGPGTHEQYF.